Included here is one TCR beta chain sequence, with context. Its antigen is as yet unknown. The V gene lost 1 base and the J gene lost 0 bases, with 10 bases spanning the gap. The CDR3 has 17 residues. In germline, CDR1 is SEHNR, CDR2 FQNEAQ (reference sequence). The data originate from a study of T-cell memory formation after mild COVID-19. Barcoded TCR alpha and TCR beta cDNA libraries with UMIs came from 5'RACE using constant-segment primers. TCRdb ran MiXCR on the 5' RACE reads and lists one entry per CDR3 protein. The sample holds a few hundred thousand distinct CDR3 sequences, 14% seen once. Study outcomes and limitations: Day 15 to 85 contracting clones showed balanced CD4/CD8; later expanders leaned CD4+. Researchers report contracting CD4+ clones mostly in CM and EM, with CD8+ clones in EMRA. A second wave of clones peaked on day 37, and their SARS-CoV-2 specificity went unconfirmed.

J is TRBJ1-6 and V is TRBV7-9, with TRBD1 as a possible D gene (5 bases). The sequence came from a man aged 18 to 35 who had mild COVID-19 (a few samples of this study predate the infection). Cell type and time point are not known. Sequencing used PBMCs or a T cell subset sorted from them (not recorded which). CDR3 sequence reads: CASSLVLGRSYNSPLHF. Written as DNA, the CDR3 is TGTGCCAGCAGCTTAGTGCTGGGGCGCTCCTATAATTCACCCCTCCACTTT.